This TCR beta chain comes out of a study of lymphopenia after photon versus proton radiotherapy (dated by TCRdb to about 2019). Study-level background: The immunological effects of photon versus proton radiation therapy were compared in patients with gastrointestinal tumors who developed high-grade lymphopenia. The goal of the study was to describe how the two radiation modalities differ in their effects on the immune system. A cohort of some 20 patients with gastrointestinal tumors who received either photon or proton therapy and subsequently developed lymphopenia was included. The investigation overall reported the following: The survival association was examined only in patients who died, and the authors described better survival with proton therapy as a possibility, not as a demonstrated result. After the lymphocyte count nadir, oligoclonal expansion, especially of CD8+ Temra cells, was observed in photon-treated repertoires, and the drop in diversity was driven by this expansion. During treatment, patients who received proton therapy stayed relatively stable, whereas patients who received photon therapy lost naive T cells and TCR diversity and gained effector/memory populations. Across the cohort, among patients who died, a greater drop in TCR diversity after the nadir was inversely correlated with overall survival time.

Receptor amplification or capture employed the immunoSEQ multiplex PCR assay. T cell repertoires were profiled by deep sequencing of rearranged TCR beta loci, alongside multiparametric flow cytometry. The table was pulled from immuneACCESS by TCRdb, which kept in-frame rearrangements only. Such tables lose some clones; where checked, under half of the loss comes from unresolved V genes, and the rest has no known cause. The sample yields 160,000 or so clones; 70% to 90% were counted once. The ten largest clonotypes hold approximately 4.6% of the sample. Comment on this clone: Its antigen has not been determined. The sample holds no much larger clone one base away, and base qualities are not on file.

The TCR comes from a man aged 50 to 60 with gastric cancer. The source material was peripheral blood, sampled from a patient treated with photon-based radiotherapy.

The CDR3 protein sequence reads: CASSLGTAPYEQYF. Here is the DNA: TGTGCCAGCAGTTTAGGGACAGCTCCCTACGAGCAGTACTTC. The sequence links TRBV27 to TRBJ2-7; 7 central nucleotides agree with TRBD1. In the germline V gene (reference sequence), CDR1 corresponds to MNHEY and CDR2 to SMNVEV. Measured from the cysteine to the phenylalanine, the CDR3 is 14 residues long. Only the CDR3 part of the read is kept: 42 bases, read in frame from the first base. V is pruned by 2 bases and J by 2 bases, leaving 3 bases of the junction without a gene match.